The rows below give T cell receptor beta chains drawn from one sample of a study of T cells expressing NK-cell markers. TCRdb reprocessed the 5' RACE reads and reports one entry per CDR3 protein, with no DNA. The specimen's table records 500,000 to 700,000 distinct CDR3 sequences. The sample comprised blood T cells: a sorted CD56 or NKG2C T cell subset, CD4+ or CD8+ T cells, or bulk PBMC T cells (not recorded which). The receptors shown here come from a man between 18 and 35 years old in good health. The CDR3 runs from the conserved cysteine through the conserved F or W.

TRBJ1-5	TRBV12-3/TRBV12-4	CASSFGGVGQPQHF
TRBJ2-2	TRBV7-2	CASSLEAANTGELFF
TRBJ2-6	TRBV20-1	CSARKGGGSGANVLTF
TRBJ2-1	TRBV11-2	CASSTYSGRASRNEQFF
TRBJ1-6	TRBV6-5	CASSYSTTGGPHSPLHF
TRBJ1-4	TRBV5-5	CASSSMFNEKLFF
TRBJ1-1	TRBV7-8	CASSQNRRGNTEAFF
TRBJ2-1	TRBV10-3	CAISSGPITSNSYNEQFF
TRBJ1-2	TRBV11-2	CASSTNRIHYGYTF
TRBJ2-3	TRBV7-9	CASSLSRLTTDTQYF
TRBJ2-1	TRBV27	CASSSGGQPYNEQFF
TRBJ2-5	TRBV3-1	CASSQDGAGGSKTQYF
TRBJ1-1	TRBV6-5	CASSSLLRMNTEAFF
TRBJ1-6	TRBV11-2	CASSRPTGRINSPLHF
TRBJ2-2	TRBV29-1	CSVLTANTGELFF
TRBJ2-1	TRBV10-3	CAISDPYENNEQFF
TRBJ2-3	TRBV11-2	CASSLTLIPSGGTDTQYF
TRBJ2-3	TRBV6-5	CASMFRRGPRDTQYF
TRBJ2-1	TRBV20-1	CSATDYRSSYNEQFF
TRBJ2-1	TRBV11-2	CASSLGGQGARGNEQFF
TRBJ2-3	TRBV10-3	CAISASKAHDRTDTQYF
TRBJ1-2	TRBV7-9	CASSVPVHYGYTF
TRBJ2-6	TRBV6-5	CASSYWDGQGYSGANVLTF
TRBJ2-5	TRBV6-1	CASTQLAEYQETQYF
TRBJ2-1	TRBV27	CASTLAGGSYNEQFF
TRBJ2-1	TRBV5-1	CASSKGGHSYNEQFF